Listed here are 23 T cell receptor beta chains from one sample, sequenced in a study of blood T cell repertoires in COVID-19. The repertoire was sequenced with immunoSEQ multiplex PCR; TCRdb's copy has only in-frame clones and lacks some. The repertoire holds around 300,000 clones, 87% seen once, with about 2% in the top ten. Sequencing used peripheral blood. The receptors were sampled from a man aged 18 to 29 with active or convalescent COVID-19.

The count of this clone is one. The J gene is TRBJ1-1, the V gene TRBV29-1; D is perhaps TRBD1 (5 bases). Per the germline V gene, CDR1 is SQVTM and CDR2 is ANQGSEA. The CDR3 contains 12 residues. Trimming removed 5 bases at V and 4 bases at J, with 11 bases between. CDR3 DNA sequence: TGCAGCGTTTCAAAAGGGGTCACTGAAGCTTTCTTT. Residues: CSVSKGVTEAFF.

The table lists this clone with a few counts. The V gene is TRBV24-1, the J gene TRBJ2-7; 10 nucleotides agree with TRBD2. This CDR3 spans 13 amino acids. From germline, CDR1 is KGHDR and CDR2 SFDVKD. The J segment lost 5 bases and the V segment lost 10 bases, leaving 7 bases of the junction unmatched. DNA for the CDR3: TGTGCCACACAGCGGGAGGGCCTCCACGAGCAGTACTTC. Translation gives CATQREGLHEQYF.

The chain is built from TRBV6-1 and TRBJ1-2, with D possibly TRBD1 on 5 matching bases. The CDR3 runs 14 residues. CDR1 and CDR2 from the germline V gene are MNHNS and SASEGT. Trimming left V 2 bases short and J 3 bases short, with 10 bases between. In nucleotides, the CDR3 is TGTGCCAGCAGTGAATACGGGGGATACTATGGCTACACCTTC. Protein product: CASSEYGGYYGYTF.

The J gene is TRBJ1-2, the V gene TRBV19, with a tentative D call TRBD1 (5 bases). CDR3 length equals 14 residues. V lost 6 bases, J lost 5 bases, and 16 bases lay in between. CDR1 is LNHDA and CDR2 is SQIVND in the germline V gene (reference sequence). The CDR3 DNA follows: TGTGCCAGTAGCACTCGGGACTTCCCGTATGGCTACACCTTC. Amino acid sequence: CASSTRDFPYGYTF.

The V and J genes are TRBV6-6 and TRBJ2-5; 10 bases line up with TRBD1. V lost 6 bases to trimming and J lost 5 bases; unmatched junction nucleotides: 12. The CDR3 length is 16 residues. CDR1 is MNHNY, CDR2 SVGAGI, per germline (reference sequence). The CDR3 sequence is CASSNRQGQGEETQYF. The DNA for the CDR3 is TGTGCCAGCAGCAATCGACAAGGACAGGGGGAGGAGACCCAGTACTTC.

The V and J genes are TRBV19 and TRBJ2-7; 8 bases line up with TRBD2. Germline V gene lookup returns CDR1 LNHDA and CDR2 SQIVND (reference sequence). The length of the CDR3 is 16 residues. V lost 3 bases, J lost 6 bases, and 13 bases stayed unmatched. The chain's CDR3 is CASSMRTGGPLGEQYF. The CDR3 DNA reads TGTGCCAGTAGTATGCGGACGGGAGGGCCCCTCGGCGAGCAGTACTTC.

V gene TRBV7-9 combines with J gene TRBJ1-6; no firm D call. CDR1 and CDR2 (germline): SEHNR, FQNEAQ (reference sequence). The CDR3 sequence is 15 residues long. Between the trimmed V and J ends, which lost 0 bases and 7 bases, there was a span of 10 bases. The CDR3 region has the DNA TGTGCCAGCAGCTTAGCTCGAGGTCAAAATTCACCCCTCCACTTT. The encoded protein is CASSLARGQNSPLHF. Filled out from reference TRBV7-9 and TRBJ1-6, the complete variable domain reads DTGVSQNPRHKITKRGQNVTFRCDPISEHNRLYWYRQTLGQGPEFLTYFQNEAQLEKSRLLSDRFSAERPKGSFSTLEIQRTEQGDSAMYLCASSLARGQNSPLHFGNGTRLTVT.

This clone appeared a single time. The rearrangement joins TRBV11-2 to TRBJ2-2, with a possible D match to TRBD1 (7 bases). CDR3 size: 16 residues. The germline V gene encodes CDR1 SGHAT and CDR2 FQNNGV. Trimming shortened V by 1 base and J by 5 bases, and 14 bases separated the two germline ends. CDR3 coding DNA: TGTGCCAGCAGCTTAGCGGGCAGGGGGGAAACCGGGGAGCTGTTTTTT. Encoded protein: CASSLAGRGETGELFF.

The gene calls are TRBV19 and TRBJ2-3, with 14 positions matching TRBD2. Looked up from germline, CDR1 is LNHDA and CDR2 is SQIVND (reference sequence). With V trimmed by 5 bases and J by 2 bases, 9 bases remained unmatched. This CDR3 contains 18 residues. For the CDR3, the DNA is TGTGCCAGTAGTGCAGGGACTAGCGGGGGAGACGTCACAGATACGCAGTATTTT. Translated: CASSAGTSGGDVTDTQYF. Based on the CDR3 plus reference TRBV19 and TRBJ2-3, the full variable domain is DGGITQSPKYLFRKEGQNVTLSCEQNLNHDAMYWYRQDPGQGLRLIYYSQIVNDFQKGDIAEGYSVSREKKESFPLTVTSAQKNPTAFYLCASSAGTSGGDVTDTQYFGPGTRLTVL.

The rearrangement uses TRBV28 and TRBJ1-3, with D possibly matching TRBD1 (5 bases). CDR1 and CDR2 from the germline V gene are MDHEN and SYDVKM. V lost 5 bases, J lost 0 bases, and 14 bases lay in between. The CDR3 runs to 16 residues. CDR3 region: CASSQTGARSGNTIYF. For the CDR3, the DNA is TGTGCCAGCAGTCAAACAGGCGCTCGCTCTGGAAACACCATATATTTT.

The CDR3 here is CASSLGEGVKGGEAFF. Here the CDR3 DNA reads TGCGCCAGCAGCTTGGGAGAGGGGGTTAAGGGTGGTGAAGCTTTCTTT. The chain has TRBV5-1 and TRBJ1-1, with D tentatively TRBD1 (6 bases). Germline V gene sequence: CDR1 SGHRS, CDR2 YFSETQ. This CDR3 region has 16 residues. V shed 0 bases and J shed 7 bases, with 19 bases lying between them.

The CDR3 sequence is CASSQDTSGYNEQFF. In DNA, the CDR3 is TGCGCCAGCAGCCAAGATACTAGCGGCTACAATGAGCAGTTCTTC. This rearrangement joins TRBV4-1 to TRBJ2-1; 8 nucleotides agree with TRBD2. Germline assignment: CDR1 MGHRA and CDR2 YSYEKL. The CDR3 runs 15 residues. V was pared by 0 bases and J by 3 bases, with 1 base of the junction left unmatched.

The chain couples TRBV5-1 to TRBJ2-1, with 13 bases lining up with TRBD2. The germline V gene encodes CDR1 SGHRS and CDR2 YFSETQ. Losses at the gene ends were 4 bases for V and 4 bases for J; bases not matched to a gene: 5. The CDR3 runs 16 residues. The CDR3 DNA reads TGCGCCAGCAGCCCCCCGGGACTAGCGGGGTACAATGAGCAGTTCTTC. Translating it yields CASSPPGLAGYNEQFF. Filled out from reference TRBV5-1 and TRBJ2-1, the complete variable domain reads KAGVTQTPRYLIKTRGQQVTLSCSPISGHRSVSWYQQTPGQGLQFLFEYFSETQRNKGNFPGRFSGRQFSNSRSEMNVSTLELGDSALYLCASSPPGLAGYNEQFFGPGTRLTVL.

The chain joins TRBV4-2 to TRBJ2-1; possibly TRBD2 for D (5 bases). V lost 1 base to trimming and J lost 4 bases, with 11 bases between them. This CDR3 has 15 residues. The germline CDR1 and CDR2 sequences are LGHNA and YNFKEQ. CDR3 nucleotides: TGTGCCAGCAGCCAAGGAACCGGGATTTACAATGAGCAGTTCTTC. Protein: CASSQGTGIYNEQFF.

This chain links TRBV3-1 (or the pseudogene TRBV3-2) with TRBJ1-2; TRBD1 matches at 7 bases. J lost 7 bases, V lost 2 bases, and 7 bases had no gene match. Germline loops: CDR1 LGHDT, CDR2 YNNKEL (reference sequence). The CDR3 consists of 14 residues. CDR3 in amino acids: CASSQYRGTFGYTF. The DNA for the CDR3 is TGTGCCAGCAGCCAATACAGGGGAACTTTTGGCTACACCTTC.

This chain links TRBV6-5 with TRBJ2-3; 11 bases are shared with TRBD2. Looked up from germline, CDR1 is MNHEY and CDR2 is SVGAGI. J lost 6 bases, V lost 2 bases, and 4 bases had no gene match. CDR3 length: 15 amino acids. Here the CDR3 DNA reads TGTGCCAGCAGTTACGTAGCGGGGGGGCCCGATACGCAGTATTTT. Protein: CASSYVAGGPDTQYF.

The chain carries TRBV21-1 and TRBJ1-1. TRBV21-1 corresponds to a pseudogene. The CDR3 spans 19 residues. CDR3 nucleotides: TGTGCCAGCAGCAAAGGCCAGGGTACAGGGAGGGGAAGGAACACTGAAGCTTTCTTT. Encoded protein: CASSKGQGTGRGRNTEAFF.

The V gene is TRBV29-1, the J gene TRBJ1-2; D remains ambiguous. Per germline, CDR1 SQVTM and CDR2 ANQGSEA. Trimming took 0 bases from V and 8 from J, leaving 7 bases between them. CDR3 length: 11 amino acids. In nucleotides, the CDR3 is TGCAGCGTTGAAGACACGCGGGGCTACACCTTC. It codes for CSVEDTRGYTF. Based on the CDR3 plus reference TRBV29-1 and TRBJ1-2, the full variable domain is SAVISQKPSRDICQRGTSLTIQCQVDSQVTMMFWYRQQPGQSLTLIATANQGSEATYESGFVIDKFPISRPNLTFSTLTVSNMSPEDSSIYLCSVEDTRGYTFGSGTRLTVV.

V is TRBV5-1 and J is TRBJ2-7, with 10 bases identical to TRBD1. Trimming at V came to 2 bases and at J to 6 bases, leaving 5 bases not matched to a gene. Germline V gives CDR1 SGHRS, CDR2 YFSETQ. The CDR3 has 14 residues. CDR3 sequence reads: CASSFPGQGTEQYF. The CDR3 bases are TGCGCCAGCAGCTTTCCGGGACAGGGGACCGAGCAGTACTTC.

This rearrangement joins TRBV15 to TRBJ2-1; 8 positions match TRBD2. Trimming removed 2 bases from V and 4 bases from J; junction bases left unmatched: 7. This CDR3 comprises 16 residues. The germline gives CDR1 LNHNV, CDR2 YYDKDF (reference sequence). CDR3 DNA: TGTGCCACCAGCAGAACCTCGACTAGCGTGTACAATGAGCAGTTCTTC. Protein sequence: CATSRTSTSVYNEQFF.

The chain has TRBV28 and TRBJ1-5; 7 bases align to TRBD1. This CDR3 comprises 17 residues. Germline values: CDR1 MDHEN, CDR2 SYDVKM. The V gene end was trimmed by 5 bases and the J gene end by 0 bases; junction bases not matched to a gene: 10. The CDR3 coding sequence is TGTGCCAGCAGTCGGTACGGGACAGCCTATAGCAATCAGCCCCAGCATTTT. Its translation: CASSRYGTAYSNQPQHF.

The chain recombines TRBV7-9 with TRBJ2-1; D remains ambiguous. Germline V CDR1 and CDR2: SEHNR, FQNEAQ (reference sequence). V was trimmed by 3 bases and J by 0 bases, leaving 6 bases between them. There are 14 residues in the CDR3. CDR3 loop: CASSLSNSYNEQFF. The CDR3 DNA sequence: TGTGCCAGCAGCTTGAGTAACTCCTACAATGAGCAGTTCTTC.

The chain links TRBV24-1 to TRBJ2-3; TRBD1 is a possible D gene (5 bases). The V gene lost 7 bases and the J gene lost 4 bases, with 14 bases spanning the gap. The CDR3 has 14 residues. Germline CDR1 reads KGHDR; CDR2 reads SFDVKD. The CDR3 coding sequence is TGTGCCACCAGCGACGGGTTAGGGGCAGATACGCAGTATTTT. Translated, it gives CATSDGLGADTQYF.